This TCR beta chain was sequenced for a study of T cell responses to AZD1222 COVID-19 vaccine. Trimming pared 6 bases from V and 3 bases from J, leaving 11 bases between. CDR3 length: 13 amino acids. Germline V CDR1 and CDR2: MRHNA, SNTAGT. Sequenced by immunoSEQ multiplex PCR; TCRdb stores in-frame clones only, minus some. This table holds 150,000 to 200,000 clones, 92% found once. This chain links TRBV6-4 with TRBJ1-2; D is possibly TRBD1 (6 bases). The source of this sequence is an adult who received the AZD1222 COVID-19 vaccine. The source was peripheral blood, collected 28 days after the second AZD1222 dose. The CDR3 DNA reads TGTGCCAGCAGGATGACAGGAGACTATGGCTACACCTTC. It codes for CASRMTGDYGYTF.